This TCR beta chain stems from a study of blood T cell repertoires in COVID-19. Study as a whole: The United States, Italy and Spain were the sources of the acute and convalescent COVID-19 samples.

This CDR3 has 14 residues. CDR1 is SGHDN, CDR2 FVKESK, per germline. The ends lost 4 bases at V and 9 bases at J; junction bases unmatched: 5. TCRdb keeps only in-frame clones here, not all; method: immunoSEQ multiplex PCR. In the table there are 65,000 to 75,000 clones, about four fifths of which are singletons. The sequence was collected from a woman at least 80 years old with acute or convalescent COVID-19. The sequencing input was peripheral blood. J is TRBJ1-6 and V is TRBV14; 8 nucleotides line up with TRBD1. In nucleotides, the CDR3 is TGTGCCAGCAGCCTCCAGGGACAGGTTTCACCCCTCCACTTT. It translates to CASSLQGQVSPLHF. The full variable domain, with the rest looked up from reference TRBV14 and TRBJ1-6, is EAGVTQFPSHSVIEKGQTVTLRCDPISGHDNLYWYRRVMGKEIKFLLHFVKESKQDESGMPNNRFLAERTGGTYSTLKVQPAELEDSGVYFCASSLQGQVSPLHFGNGTRLTVT.